This T cell receptor (beta chain) appears in the sequencing data of a study of Graves' ophthalmopathy and Graves' hyperthyroidism. Across the whole study: Researchers obtained peripheral blood at initial diagnosis, before any treatment had begun. General study points: With around 88% sensitivity and around 81% specificity, a 13-signature model separated ophthalmopathy from stable hyperthyroidism.

This clonotype was seen many times. The antigen is not known. CDR1 is MNHEY, CDR2 SVGEGT, per germline. V lost 4 bases and J 6 bases, leaving 12 bases between the germline ends. This CDR3 has 13 amino acids. The stable label applied to hyperthyroidism with no ophthalmopathy within 18 months of follow-up. Ineligible for inclusion were patients with other autoimmune diseases, uncontrolled infections, pregnancy or lactation. CDR3 regions of TCR beta were amplified from RNA transcripts. The first round was an RT-PCR with HTBI primers, and the second round was a multiplex PCR. TCRdb re-analysed the multiplex PCR reads in MiXCR, keeping a single row per CDR3 protein. The repertoire has approximately 410,000 distinct CDR3 sequences, less than 20% of them found once; the top ten carry around 6.6%.

The sample taken for sequencing was peripheral blood. The TCR originated in a woman between 18 and 29 years old with stable Graves' hyperthyroidism. V gene TRBV6-2 or TRBV6-3 combines with J gene TRBJ2-5; D perhaps matches TRBD2 (6 bases). CDR3 protein: CASSFGGFQTQYF. In DNA form, the CDR3 reads TGTGCCAGCAGTTTTGGAGGGTTTCAGACCCAGTACTTC.